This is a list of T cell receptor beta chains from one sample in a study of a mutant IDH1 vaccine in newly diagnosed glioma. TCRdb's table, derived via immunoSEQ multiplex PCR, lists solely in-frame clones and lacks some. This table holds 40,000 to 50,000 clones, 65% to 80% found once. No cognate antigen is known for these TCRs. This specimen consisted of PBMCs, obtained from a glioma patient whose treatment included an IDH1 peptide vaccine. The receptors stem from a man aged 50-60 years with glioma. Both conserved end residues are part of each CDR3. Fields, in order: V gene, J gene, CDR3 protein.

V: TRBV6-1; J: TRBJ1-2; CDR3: CASSDGGGVDYGYTF
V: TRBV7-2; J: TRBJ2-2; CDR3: CASSSWGSGGPGELFF
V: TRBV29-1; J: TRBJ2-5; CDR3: CSVVWQTLQETQYF
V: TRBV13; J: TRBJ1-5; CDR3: CASSLGGPSNQPQHF
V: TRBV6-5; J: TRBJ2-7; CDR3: CASSQGDKTYEQYF
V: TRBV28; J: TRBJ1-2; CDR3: CASRGPGVYGYTF
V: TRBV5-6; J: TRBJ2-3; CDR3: CASSDGTAGSTDTQYF
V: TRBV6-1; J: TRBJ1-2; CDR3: CASSWTAYGYTF
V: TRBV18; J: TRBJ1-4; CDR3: CASSQKPGNEKLFF
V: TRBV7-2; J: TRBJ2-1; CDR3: CASRRVYNEQFF
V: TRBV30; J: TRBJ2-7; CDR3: CAWSFGGIDEQYF
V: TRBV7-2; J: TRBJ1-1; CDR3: CASSPRALNTEAFF
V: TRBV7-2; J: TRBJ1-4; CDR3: CASSSSATNEKLFF
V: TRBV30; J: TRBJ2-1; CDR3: CAWSSGGLNEQFF
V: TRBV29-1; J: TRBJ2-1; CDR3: CSVSPTDRGTGDEQFF
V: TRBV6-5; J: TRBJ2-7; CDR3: CASSRFRDRSYEQYF
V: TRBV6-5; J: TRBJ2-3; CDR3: CATSRGTDTQYF
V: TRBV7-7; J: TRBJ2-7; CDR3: CASSLEAGNEQYF
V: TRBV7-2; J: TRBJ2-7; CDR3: CASSLEQGEAYEQYF
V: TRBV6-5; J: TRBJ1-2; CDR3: CASSTLQGGYGYTF
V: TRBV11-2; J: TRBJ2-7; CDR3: CASSLRKTAGGSYEQYF
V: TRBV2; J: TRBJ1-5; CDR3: CASSELAGGGQPQHF
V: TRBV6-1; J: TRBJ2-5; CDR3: CASKGETQYF
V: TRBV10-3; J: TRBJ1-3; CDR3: CAISESTGPGNTIYF
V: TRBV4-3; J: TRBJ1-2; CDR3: CASSPPRGGATGYTF
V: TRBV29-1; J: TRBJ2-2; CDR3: CSVVGASGELFF
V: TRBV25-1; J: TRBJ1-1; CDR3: CASSALSGGLTEAFF
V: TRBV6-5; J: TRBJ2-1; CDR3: CASSYRGLEQFF
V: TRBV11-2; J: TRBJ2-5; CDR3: CASSLGQGVGETQYF
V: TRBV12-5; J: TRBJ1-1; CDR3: CASGLKSTEAFF
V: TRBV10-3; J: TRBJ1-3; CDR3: CAISETAPSGNTIYF
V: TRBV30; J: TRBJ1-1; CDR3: CAYDRRLNTEAFF
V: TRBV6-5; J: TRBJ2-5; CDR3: CASSRGGGRQETQYF
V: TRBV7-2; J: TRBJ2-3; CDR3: CASSLAGGGQGADTQYF
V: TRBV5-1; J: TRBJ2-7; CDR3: CASSLGLAGTSEQYF
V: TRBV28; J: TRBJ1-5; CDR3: CASSPPNSNQPQHF
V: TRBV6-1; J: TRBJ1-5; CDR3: CASSVAVSLPNQPQHF
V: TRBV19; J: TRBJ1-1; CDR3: CASSEGTGNTEAFF
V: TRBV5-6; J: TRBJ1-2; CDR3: CASGREGTALGSGYTF
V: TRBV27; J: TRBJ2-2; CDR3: CASSLRLVTGELFF
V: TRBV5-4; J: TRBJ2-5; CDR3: CASSWTSGGTETQYF
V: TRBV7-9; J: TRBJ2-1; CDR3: CASSSFVASGGVNEQFF
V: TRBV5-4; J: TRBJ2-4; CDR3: CASSLRNIQYF
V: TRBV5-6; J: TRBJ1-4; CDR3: CASSGGQPTNEKLFF
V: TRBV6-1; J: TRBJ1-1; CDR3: CASSVDRSTEAFF
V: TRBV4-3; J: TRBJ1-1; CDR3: CASSQYRGYMNTEAFF
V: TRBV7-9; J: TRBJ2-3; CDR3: CASSDGGTDTQYF
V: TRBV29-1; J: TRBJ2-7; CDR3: CSVADSSEQYF